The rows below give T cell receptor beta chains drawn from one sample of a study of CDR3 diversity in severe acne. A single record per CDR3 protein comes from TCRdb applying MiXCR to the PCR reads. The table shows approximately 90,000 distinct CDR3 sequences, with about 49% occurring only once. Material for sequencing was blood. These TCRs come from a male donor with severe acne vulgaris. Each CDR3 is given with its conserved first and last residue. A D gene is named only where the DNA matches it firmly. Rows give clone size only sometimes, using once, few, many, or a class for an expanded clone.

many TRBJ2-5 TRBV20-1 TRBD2 CSARVGGGTETQYF TGCAGTGCTAGAGTTGGCGGGGGGACGGAGACCCAGTACTTC
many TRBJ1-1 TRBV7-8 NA CASSLVEGVTEAFF TGTGCCAGCAGCTTAGTTGAGGGGGTTACTGAAGCTTTCTTT
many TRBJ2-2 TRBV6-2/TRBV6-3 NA CASLRPLQGRDTGELFF TGTGCCAGCCTCCGACCTCTACAGGGTCGGGACACCGGGGAGCTGTTTTTT
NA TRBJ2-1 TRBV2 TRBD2 CASSEAPASGSLGEQFF TGTGCCAGCAGTGAAGCGCCGGCTAGCGGGAGTCTTGGAGAGCAGTTCTTC
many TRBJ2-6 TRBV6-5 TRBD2 CASSYGGAGANVLTF TGTGCCAGCAGTTACGGGGGGGCTGGGGCCAACGTCCTGACTTTC
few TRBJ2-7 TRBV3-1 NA CASSLDRTYEQYF TGTGCCAGCAGCCTGGACCGTACCTACGAGCAGTACTTC
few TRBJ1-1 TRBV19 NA CASTQTANTEAFF TGTGCCAGTACCCAGACGGCGAACACTGAAGCTTTCTTT
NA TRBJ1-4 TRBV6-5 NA CASSWPTGGTLREKLFF TGTGCCAGCAGTTGGCCGACAGGCGGGACGCTACGGGAAAAACTGTTTTTT
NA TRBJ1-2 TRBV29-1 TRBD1 CSVPGQGLGYTF TGCAGCGTGCCGGGACAGGGGCTCGGCTACACCTTC
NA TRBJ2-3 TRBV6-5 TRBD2 CASSTWAGVSDTQYF TGTGCCAGCAGTACGTGGGCGGGAGTATCAGATACGCAGTATTTT
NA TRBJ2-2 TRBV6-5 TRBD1 CASNLGTGTAGELFF TGTGCCAGCAACCTTGGGACAGGGACGGCGGGGGAGCTGTTTTTT
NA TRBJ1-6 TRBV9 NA CASSGGGYSPLHF TGTGCCAGCAGTGGGGGAGGTTATTCACCCCTCCACTTT
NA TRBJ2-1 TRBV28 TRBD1 CASDPGQGTYNEQFF TGTGCCAGCGACCCGGGACAGGGTACCTACAATGAGCAGTTCTTC
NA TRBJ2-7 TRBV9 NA CASSATGPSYEQYF TGTGCCAGCAGCGCAACGGGTCCCTCCTACGAGCAGTACTTC
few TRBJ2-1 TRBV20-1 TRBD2 CSAPLPSGREVDEQFF TGCAGTGCGCCTCTCCCTAGCGGGAGGGAGGTAGATGAGCAGTTCTTC
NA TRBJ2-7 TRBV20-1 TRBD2 CSGGTSGIYEQYF TGCAGTGGCGGGACTAGCGGTATCTACGAGCAGTACTTC
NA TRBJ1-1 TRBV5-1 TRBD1 CASSLGQGTTEAFF TGCGCCAGCAGCTTGGGACAGGGGACCACTGAAGCTTTCTTT
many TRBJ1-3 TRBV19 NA CASSLGDSGNTIYF TGTGCCAGTAGTCTTGGGGACTCTGGAAACACCATATATTTT
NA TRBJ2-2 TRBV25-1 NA CASRPGHLNTGELFF TGTGCCAGCAGGCCGGGACACTTAAACACCGGGGAGCTGTTTTTT
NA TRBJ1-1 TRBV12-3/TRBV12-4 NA CASGSPVPMNTEAFF TGTGCTAGTGGTTCCCCGGTTCCGATGAACACTGAAGCTTTCTTT
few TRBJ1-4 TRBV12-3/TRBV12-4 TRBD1 CASNTGGTGEKLFF TGTGCCAGCAACACAGGGGGGACGGGGGAAAAACTGTTTTTT
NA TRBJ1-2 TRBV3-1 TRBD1 CASSPGGDYGYTF TGTGCCAGCAGCCCAGGGGGTGACTATGGCTACACCTTC
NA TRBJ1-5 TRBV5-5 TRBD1 CASSLQGASNQPQHF TGTGCCAGCAGCTTACAGGGGGCGAGCAATCAGCCCCAGCATTTT
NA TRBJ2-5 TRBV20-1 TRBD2 CSVSLLAGEEAQYF TGCAGCGTCTCGTTACTAGCGGGAGAAGAGGCCCAGTACTTC
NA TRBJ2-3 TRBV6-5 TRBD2 CASRRLAGGADTQYF TGTGCCAGCAGGCGACTAGCGGGAGGAGCAGATACGCAGTATTTT
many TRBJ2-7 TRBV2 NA CASRWGAGTYEQYF TGTGCCAGCAGGTGGGGTGCGGGTACCTACGAGCAGTACTTC
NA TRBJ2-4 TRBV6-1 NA CASSEARGNGAKNIQYF TGTGCCAGCAGTGAAGCGAGAGGGAACGGGGCCAAAAACATTCAGTACTTC
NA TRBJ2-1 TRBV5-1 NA CASRIGVNNEQFF TGCGCCAGCAGGATAGGAGTAAACAATGAGCAGTTCTTC
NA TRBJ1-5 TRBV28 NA CASSLPPRDNYSNQPQHF TGTGCCAGCAGCCTACCCCCACGGGACAACTATAGCAATCAGCCCCAGCATTTT
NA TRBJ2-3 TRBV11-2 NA CASSHRIRAGGTDTQYF TGTGCCAGCAGCCATCGAATAAGGGCAGGGGGCACAGATACGCAGTATTTT
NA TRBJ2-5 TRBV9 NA CASSQGSEAQYF TGTGCCAGCAGCCAGGGCTCGGAAGCCCAGTACTTC
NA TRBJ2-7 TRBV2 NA CASSPSGHTSYEQYF TGTGCCAGCTCACCATCCGGACACACCTCCTACGAGCAGTACTTC
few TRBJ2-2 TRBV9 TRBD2 CASSVSGGPNTGELFF TGTGCCAGCAGCGTATCGGGAGGGCCGAACACCGGGGAGCTGTTTTTT
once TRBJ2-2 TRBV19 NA CAGSTPGLNTGELFF TGTGCCGGTAGTACCCCGGGACTGAACACCGGGGAGCTGTTTTTT
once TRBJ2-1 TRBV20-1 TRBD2 CSAKGLAGGNEQFF TGCAGTGCCAAGGGACTAGCGGGAGGTAATGAGCAGTTCTTC
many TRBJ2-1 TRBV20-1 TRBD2 CSARVTSGNNEQFF TGCAGTGCTAGAGTGACTAGCGGGAATAATGAGCAGTTCTTC
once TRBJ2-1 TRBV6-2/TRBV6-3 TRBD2 CASNPGTSGRANEQFF TGTGCCAGCAACCCCGGGACTAGCGGGAGGGCCAATGAGCAGTTCTTC
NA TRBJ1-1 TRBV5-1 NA CPSSPTVATEALF TGCCCCAGCAGCCCGACAGTGGCCACTGAAGCTCTCTTT
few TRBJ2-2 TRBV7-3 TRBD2 CASSPPSGRNTGELFF TGTGCCAGCAGCCCACCTAGCGGGAGGAACACCGGGGAGCTGTTTTTT
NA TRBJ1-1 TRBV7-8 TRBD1 CASRQDRGSLTEAFF TGTGCCAGCAGACAAGACAGGGGTAGTCTCACTGAAGCTTTCTTT
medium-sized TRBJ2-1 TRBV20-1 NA CSAEQGYAYNEQFF TGCAGTGCGGAGCAGGGGTACGCCTACAATGAGCAGTTCTTC
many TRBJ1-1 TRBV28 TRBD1 CASSLPRQGSPFHSTEAFF TGTGCCAGCAGTTTACCCCGACAGGGTTCCCCATTCCATAGCACTGAAGCTTTCTTT
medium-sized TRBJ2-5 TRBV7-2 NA CASSLVTGRGETQYF TGTGCCAGCAGCTTAGTGACAGGGAGGGGGGAGACCCAGTACTTC
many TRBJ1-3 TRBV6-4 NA CASPPFLPDSRRNTIYF TGTGCCAGTCCCCCCTTCCTTCCGGATAGCCGGAGAAACACCATATATTTT
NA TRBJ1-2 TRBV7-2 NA CASSSLSGTGSYGYTF TGTGCCAGCAGCTCTCTCTCCGGGACGGGAAGTTATGGCTACACCTTC
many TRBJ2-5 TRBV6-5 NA CASSYSNLQETQYF TGTGCCAGCAGTTACTCGAATCTCCAAGAGACCCAGTACTTC
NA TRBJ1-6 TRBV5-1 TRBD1 CASSLYILSGTVGSPLHF TGCGCCAGCAGCTTGTATATTTTATCGGGGACAGTCGGTTCACCCCTCCACTTT
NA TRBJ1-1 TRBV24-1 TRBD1 CATSRLQGKETEASF TGTGCCACCAGTAGATTACAGGGGAAGGAGACTGAAGCTTCCTTT
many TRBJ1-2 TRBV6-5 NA CASSYSSGQYGYTF TGTGCCAGCAGTTACTCGTCCGGGCAGTATGGCTACACCTTC
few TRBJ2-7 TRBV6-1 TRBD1 CASSFSYQDRVESYEQYF TGTGCCAGCAGTTTCTCCTACCAGGACAGGGTGGAATCCTACGAGCAGTACTTC
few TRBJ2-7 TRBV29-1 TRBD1 CSVEGQGAEYEQYF TGCAGCGTTGAAGGTCAGGGGGCAGAGTACGAGCAGTACTTC
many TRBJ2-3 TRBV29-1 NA CSVKVGLLGTDTQYF TGCAGCGTCAAGGTCGGCTTATTGGGCACAGATACGCAGTATTTT
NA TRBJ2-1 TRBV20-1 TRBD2 CSAPGLAGGRYNEQFF TGCAGTGCCCCGGGACTAGCGGGTGGGCGGTACAATGAGCAGTTCTTC
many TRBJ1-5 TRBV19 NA CASSISGEQPQHF TGTGCCAGTAGTATTAGTGGGGAACAGCCCCAGCATTTT
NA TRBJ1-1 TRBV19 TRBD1 CASSPRTGNPEAFF TGTGCCAGTAGTCCAAGGACAGGGAATCCTGAAGCTTTCTTT